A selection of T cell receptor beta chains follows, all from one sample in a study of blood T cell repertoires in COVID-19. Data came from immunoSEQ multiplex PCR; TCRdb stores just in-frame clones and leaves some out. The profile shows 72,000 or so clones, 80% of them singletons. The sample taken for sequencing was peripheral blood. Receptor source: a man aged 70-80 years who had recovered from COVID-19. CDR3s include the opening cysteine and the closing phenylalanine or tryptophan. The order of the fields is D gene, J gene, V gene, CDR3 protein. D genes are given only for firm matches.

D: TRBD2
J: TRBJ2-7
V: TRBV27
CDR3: CASSLSVGTSGSGEQYF

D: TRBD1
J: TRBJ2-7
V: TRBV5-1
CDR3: CASSRTPGQGAGEQYF

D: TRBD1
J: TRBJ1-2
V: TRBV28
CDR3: CATRDRGLNGYTF

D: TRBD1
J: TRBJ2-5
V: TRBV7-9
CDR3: CASSLDRDSQETQYF

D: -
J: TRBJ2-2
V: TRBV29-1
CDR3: CSVESLGNTGELFF

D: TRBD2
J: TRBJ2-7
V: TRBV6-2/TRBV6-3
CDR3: CASSSPLAGVSYEQYF

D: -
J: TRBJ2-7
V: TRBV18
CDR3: CASSPPSGLSYEQYF

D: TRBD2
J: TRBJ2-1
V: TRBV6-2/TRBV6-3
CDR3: CASSKAGTSGINEQFF

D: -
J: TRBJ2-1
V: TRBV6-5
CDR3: CASSRDPEPDNEQFF

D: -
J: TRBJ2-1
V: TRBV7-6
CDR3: CASSLILANNEQFF

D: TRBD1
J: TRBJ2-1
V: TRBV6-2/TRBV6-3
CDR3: CASSYAGTGSNEQFF

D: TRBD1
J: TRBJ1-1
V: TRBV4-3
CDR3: CASSAGQGIGEAFF

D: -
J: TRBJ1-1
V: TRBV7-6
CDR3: CASSHGVNTEAFF

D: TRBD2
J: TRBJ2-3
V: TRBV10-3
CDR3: CAISPGRADTQYF

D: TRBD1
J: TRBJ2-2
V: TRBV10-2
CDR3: CASSERDRGLFF

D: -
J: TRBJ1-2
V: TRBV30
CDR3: CAQGRDYGYTF

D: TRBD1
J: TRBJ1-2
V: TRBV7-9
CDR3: CASSTWTGGQANYGYTF

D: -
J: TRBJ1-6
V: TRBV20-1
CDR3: CLNGGGSPLHF

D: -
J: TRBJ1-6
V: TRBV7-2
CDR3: CASSLDRSYNSPLHF

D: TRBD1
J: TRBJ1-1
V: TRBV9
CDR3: CASSATGGNTEAFF

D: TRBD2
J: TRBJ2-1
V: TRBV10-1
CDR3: CASSSGLGNEQFF

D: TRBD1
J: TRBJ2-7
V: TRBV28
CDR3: CASSSTGTGVNEQYF

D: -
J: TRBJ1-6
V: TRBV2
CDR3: CASSPRGRETYNSPLHF

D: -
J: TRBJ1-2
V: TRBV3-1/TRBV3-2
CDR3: CASSQGGRGSYGYTF

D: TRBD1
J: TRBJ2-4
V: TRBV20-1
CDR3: CSAKTGLVQYF

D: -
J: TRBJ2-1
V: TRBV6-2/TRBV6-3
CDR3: CASSYVRGEQFF

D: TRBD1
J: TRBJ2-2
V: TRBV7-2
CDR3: CASSQGAPTGELFF

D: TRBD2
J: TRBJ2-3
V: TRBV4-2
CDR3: CASSQGGGGSDTQYF

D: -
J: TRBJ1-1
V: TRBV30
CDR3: CAWSQGNTEAFF

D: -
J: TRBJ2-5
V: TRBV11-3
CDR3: CASSLNRLEAQYF

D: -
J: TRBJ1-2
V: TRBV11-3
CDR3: CASSSYFFPNYGYTF

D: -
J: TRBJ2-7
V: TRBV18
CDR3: CASSGEYEQYF

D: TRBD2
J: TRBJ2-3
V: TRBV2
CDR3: CASSPRLAGDTDTQYF

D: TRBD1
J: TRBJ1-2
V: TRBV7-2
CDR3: CASSTGTGLTGYTF

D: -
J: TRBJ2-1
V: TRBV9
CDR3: CASSGRERSYNEQFF

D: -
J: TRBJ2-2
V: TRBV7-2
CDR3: CASSPIRGNTGELFF

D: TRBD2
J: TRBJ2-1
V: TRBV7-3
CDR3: CASRPPGLAGNEQFF

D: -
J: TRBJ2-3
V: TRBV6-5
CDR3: CASSYSVSTDTQYF

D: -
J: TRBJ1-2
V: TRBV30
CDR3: CAWTADSNYGYTF

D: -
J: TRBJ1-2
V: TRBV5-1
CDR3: CASSLAERTFNYGYTF

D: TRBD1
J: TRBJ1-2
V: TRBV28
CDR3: CASSSPTGTGHGYTF

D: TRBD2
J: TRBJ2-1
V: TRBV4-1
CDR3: CASSQEGTSDEQFF

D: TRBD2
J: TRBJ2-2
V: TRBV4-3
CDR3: CASSQEGGSGSSGGELFF